This T cell receptor beta chain is from a study of beta chain features in type 1 diabetes. Overall study context: Healthy donors, compared against patients, showed similar age, gender and cell yields. Regarding the study as a whole: Significant though moderate, a shortening of TCRB CDR3s appeared in all four CD4+ subsets of Type 1 diabetes patients.

The sample holds many counts of this clone. What it recognizes is unknown. What was sequenced were expressed TCRB transcripts, since all of the isolated RNA had been reverse transcribed. The assay was immunoSEQ multiplex PCR, and TCRdb's table has in-frame clones only and misses some. The sample consists of 95,000 to 150,000 clones, roughly 15% of them appearing once. This CDR3 is 13 amino acids long. Germline loops: CDR1 SQVTM, CDR2 ANQGSEA. The germline V and J ends were trimmed by 4 bases and 0 bases, with 10 bases remaining between them. Sample: central memory CD4+ T cells from blood. The clonotype originates from a man aged 25-40 years with type 1 diabetes. This chain links TRBV29-1 with TRBJ2-7; D perhaps matches TRBD1 (5 bases). CDR3: CSVGWTSSYEQYF. The DNA for the CDR3 is TGCAGCGTTGGCTGGACAAGCTCCTACGAGCAGTACTTC.